This TCR beta chain comes out of a study of Ad26.COV2.S vaccination and SARS-CoV-2 variants. About the study: Recipients of Ad26.COV2.S got it intramuscularly, once or twice 56 days apart. Study-wide findings and caveats: Non-spike TCR breadth was similar in vaccine and placebo recipients. The TCR-based breadth and depth measures might underestimate overall T cell responses. Substantial breadth was reported for post-vaccination spike-specific CD8+ and CD4+ T cells.

As to treatment: roughly 20 received Ad26.COV2.S at low or high dose, single or two shots; about five received placebo; per-sample allocation not given. All samples were drawn on day 63, counting from the first vaccine or placebo injection. Regarding this clone: Its target is not known.

The CDR3 is 15 residues long. V lost 2 bases to trimming and J lost 2 bases, with 13 bases between them. Germline CDR1 MGHRA, CDR2 YSYEKL. Produced via immunoSEQ multiplex PCR; TCRdb's table is partial and in-frame only. The table shows more than 250,000 clones, with approximately 89% occurring only once. The source of this sequence is a person aged 18-65 years who received the Ad26.COV2.S COVID-19 vaccine or a placebo. V is TRBV4-1 and J is TRBJ2-7; D unresolved. Sequences were derived from peripheral blood, sampled in a trial of Ad26.COV2.S vaccine versus placebo. The CDR3 loop reads CASSQRPQVPYEQYF. The CDR3, as DNA: TGCGCCAGCAGCCAAAGACCCCAGGTGCCCTACGAGCAGTACTTC.